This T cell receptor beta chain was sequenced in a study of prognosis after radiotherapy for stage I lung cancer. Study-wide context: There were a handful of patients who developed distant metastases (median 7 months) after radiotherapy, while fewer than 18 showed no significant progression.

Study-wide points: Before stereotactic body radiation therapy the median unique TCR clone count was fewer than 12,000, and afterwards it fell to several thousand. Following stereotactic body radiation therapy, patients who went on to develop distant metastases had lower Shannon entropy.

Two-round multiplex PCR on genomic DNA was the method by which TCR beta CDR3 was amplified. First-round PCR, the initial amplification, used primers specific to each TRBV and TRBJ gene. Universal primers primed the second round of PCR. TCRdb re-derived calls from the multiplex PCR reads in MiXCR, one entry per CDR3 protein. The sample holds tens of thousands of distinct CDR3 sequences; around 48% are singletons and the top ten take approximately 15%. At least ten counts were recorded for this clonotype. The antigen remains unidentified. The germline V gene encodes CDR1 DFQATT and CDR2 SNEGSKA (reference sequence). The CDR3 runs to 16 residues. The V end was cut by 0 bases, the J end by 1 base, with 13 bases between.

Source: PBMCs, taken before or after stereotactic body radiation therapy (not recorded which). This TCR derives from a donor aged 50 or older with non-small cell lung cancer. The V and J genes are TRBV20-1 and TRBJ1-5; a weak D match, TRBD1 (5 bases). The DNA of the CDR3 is TGCAGTGCTAGAGAGTGGGATAGGGGAAGCAATCAGCCCCAGCATTTT. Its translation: CSAREWDRGSNQPQHF.